A single T cell receptor beta chain is shown here with its context. Germline values: CDR1 SGHKS, CDR2 YYEKEE (reference sequence). The CDR3 runs 15 residues. V lost 6 bases to trimming and J lost 3 bases, with 15 bases between them. The sample originates from a study of T cell responses to AZD1222 COVID-19 vaccine. The assay was immunoSEQ multiplex PCR, and TCRdb's table has in-frame clones only and misses some. The sample lists over 130,000 clones, around nine tenths seen once, with approximately 4.3% in the top ten. Material: peripheral blood, obtained 28 days after the second AZD1222 dose. J is TRBJ2-2 and V is TRBV5-5; D remains ambiguous. This clonotype was obtained from an adult who received the AZD1222 COVID-19 vaccine. Here the CDR3 reads CASTSGQTHTGELFF. In nucleotides, the CDR3 is TGTGCCAGCACGTCTGGGCAGACTCACACCGGGGAGCTGTTTTTT.